These 15 T cell receptor beta chains came from one sample sequenced in a study of post-analysis software for immune sequencing data. Notes on the study in general: Several TRBV segments were more frequent in patients than controls; TRBV5-6, TRBV5-1 and TRBV20-1 belonged to this group.

These receptors are not linked to any known antigen. The TCR beta cDNA libraries carried unique molecular identifiers. In TCRdb, the PCR reads were re-called with MiXCR into one record per CDR3 protein. Of about 460,000 distinct CDR3 sequences in the sample, roughly 45% were seen once. The specimen was blood. These receptors all come from a girl under 18 with multiple sclerosis.

This clonotype was found a few times. The rearrangement links TRBV4-2 to TRBJ2-7; either TRBD1 or TRBD2 may fit D (5 bases each). The V gene lost 6 bases and the J gene lost 6 bases, with 12 bases spanning the gap. The CDR3 length is 12 residues. Germline lookup yields CDR1 LGHNA and CDR2 YNFKEQ. CDR3 sequence: CASRGPRGEQYF. The DNA of the CDR3 is TGTGCCAGCAGGGGACCCCGGGGCGAGCAGTACTTC.

The gene calls are TRBV2 and TRBJ2-3; 8 bases match TRBD2. V lost 7 bases and J lost 5; bases outside the gene matches: 8. CDR3 length: 14 amino acids. Looked up from germline, CDR1 is SNHLY and CDR2 is FYNNEI. The CDR3 sequence: CASKQASGQDTQYF. CDR3 DNA sequence: TGTGCCAGCAAGCAGGCTAGCGGGCAAGATACGCAGTATTTT.

This chain joins TRBV7-9 and TRBJ2-3, with D perhaps given as TRBD1 or TRBD2 (5 bases each). Per germline, CDR1 SEHNR and CDR2 FQNEAQ (reference sequence). This CDR3 is 15 amino acids long. V lost 5 bases and J 2 bases, leaving 14 bases between the germline ends. The CDR3 loop reads CASSPRGENTDTQYF. The CDR3 nucleotides read TGTGCCAGCAGCCCCCGGGGCGAGAACACAGATACGCAGTATTTT. The variable domain in full, completed from reference TRBV7-9 and TRBJ2-3, reads DTGVSQNPRHKITKRGQNVTFRCDPISEHNRLYWYRQTLGQGPEFLTYFQNEAQLEKSRLLSDRFSAERPKGSFSTLEIQRTEQGDSAMYLCASSPRGENTDTQYFGPGTRLTVL.

This sequence joins TRBV4-1 and TRBJ2-5; tentative D call: TRBD1 (6 bases). CDR1 and CDR2 (germline): MGHRA, YSYEKL. The CDR3 is made up of 14 amino acids. Trimming cost V 2 bases and J 3 bases, with 10 bases left between them. CDR3 DNA sequence: TGCGCCAGCAGCCAACAGGGGTGGGAAGAGACCCAGTACTTC. Its translation is CASSQQGWEETQYF.

The rearrangement joins TRBV28 to TRBJ2-7; D not certain. V was trimmed by 4 bases and J by 0 bases, leaving 19 bases between them. The CDR3 covers 17 residues. From germline, CDR1 is MDHEN and CDR2 SYDVKM. The CDR3: CASSSRDDSESSYEQYF. CDR3 nucleotide sequence: TGTGCCAGCAGTTCGAGAGATGACTCCGAAAGCTCCTACGAGCAGTACTTC.

In this sample, this clonotype turned up once. The V call is TRBV7-9, the J call TRBJ2-3, with TRBD2 matching over 9 bases. J was trimmed by 5 bases and V by 2 bases; bases with no gene match: 11. This CDR3 region has 17 residues. From germline, CDR1 is SEHNR and CDR2 FQNEAQ (reference sequence). The CDR3 region has the DNA TGTGCCAGCAGCTTAAGGGCGCGGGAGGGCCTCAGAGATACGCAGTATTTT. Translating it yields CASSLRAREGLRDTQYF.

The chain has TRBV7-9 and TRBJ1-2; unclear D gene. Germline V gene sequence: CDR1 SEHNR, CDR2 FQNEAQ (reference sequence). The germline V and J ends were trimmed by 3 bases and 8 bases, with 10 bases remaining between them. The CDR3 consists of 12 residues. CDR3 loop: CASSFTGGGYTF. The DNA for the CDR3 is TGTGCCAGCAGCTTCACGGGAGGCGGCTACACCTTC.

This chain connects TRBV6-2 or TRBV6-3 to TRBJ2-5; 8 bases agree with TRBD1. The DNA end is more similar to TRBJ2-7, so the J call may be wrong. The CDR3 is made up of 15 amino acids. Germline V gene sequence: CDR1 MNHEY, CDR2 SVGEGT. The CDR3 sequence: CASSYPGQGLDEQYF. Here the CDR3 DNA reads TGTGCCAGCAGTTACCCCGGACAGGGCTTGGACGAGCAGTACTTC.

This clonotype appeared a few times. The CDR3 sequence is CATSRDTGPLAKNIQYF. CDR3 bases: TGTGCCACCAGCAGAGATACAGGACCCCTAGCCAAAAACATTCAGTACTTC. The genes are TRBV15 and TRBJ2-4; the D gene is possibly TRBD1 (5 bases). Per germline, CDR1 LNHNV and CDR2 YYDKDF (reference sequence). This CDR3 is 17 amino acids long. V gave up 0 bases and J gave up 0 bases, with 12 bases separating them. Filled out from reference TRBV15 and TRBJ2-4, the complete variable domain reads DAMVIQNPRYQVTQFGKPVTLSCSQTLNHNVMYWYQQKSSQAPKLLFHYYDKDFNNEADTPDNFQSRRPNTSFCFLDIRSPGLGDTAMYLCATSRDTGPLAKNIQYFGAGTRLSVL.

The rearrangement uses TRBV20-1 and TRBJ2-5; D may be TRBD2 (5 bases). The CDR3 totals 13 residues. The V end was cut by 4 bases, the J end by 1 base, with 10 bases between. Germline V CDR1 and CDR2: DFQATT, SNEGSKA (reference sequence). CDR3 region: CSAKGLSQETQYF. The CDR3 DNA sequence: TGCAGTGCTAAAGGACTGAGCCAAGAGACCCAGTACTTC.

The chain recombines TRBV20-1 with TRBJ2-7; no firm D call. Germline V gene sequence: CDR1 DFQATT, CDR2 SNEGSKA (reference sequence). The CDR3 runs to 15 residues. The V and J ends lost 6 bases and 0 bases respectively, with 18 bases between them. CDR3 amino acids: CSAREVAWSSYEQYF. The CDR3 DNA reads TGCAGTGCCCGAGAGGTGGCCTGGAGCTCCTACGAGCAGTACTTC.

J is TRBJ2-1 and V is TRBV29-1; 7 bases are shared with TRBD1. The V and J ends lost 7 bases and 8 bases, in that order; junction bases with no gene match: 14. The CDR3 covers 14 residues. Germline loops: CDR1 SQVTM, CDR2 ANQGSEA. CDR3 nucleotides: TGCAGCGATGTGAGACAGGGAAAGATAGATGAGCAGTTCTTC. Its translation is CSDVRQGKIDEQFF.

CDR3 nucleotides: TGTGCCTGGACCCAGGGACAGAACACTGAAGCTTTCTTT. Amino acid sequence: CAWTQGQNTEAFF. The chain links TRBV30 to TRBJ1-1; maybe TRBD1 (6 bases). This CDR3 is built from 13 residues. The germline V gene has CDR1 GTSNPN and CDR2 SVGIG (reference sequence). Trimming cost V 4 bases and J 1 base, with 10 bases left between them.

The V call is TRBV7-9, the J call TRBJ2-1; D is unresolved. Trimming removed 0 bases at V and 5 bases at J, with 8 bases between. CDR1 and CDR2 from the germline V gene are SEHNR and FQNEAQ (reference sequence). The CDR3 has 14 residues. This CDR3 is CASSLARENNEQFF. CDR3 DNA sequence: TGTGCCAGCAGCTTAGCACGAGAAAACAATGAGCAGTTCTTC.

This clonotype was detected only a few times. CDR3 bases: TGCAGTGCTAGGGGAGGAGAGAAAGGCACAGATACGCAGTATTTT. It specifies CSARGGEKGTDTQYF. The chain recombines TRBV20-1 with TRBJ2-3; perhaps TRBD2 as D (6 bases). CDR3 length: 15 amino acids. Germline CDR1 and CDR2: DFQATT and SNEGSKA (reference sequence). Between the trimmed V and J ends, which lost 3 bases and 1 base, there was a span of 14 bases.